This T cell receptor beta chain appears in the sequencing data of a study of cytomegalovirus exposure and HLA in healthy donors. Study-level background: As an earlier analysis found, about 190 million T cells yielded about 120 million unique TCR beta sequences. General study results and limits: Many donors carried some public TCRs, although rarity characterized most TCR sequences.

The sample holds one count of this clone. The target antigen is unknown. This CDR3 is 12 amino acids long. Germline assignment: CDR1 MNHNS and CDR2 SASEGT. V shed 6 bases and J 7 bases; nucleotides not matched to a gene: 6. The study ran its PCR with 60 Vbeta and 13 Jbeta primers. Only in-frame clones appear in the TCRdb table, and some are missing; sequencing was by immunoSEQ multiplex PCR. The sample lists roughly 180,000 clones, approximately 77% seen once, with about 2.3% in the top ten. The material sequenced was PBMCs. This clonotype was obtained from a female donor in good health and CMV-seronegative. The chain joins TRBV6-1 to TRBJ2-7; 7 nucleotides align to TRBD1. CDR3: CASREGALEQYF. DNA for the CDR3: TGTGCCAGCAGAGAGGGGGCCCTGGAGCAGTACTTC.